These 16 T cell receptor beta chains were all obtained from the same sample, sequenced in a study of blood T cell repertoires in COVID-19. This table comes from immunoSEQ multiplex PCR, and its TCRdb copy is limited to in-frame clones, with some not included. This table holds around 220,000 clones, under 90% found once. The source material was peripheral blood. These receptors came from a woman older than 75 with COVID-19, enrolled during active disease.

The rearrangement uses TRBV28 and TRBJ2-7, with 7 nucleotides matching TRBD2. Unmatched junction bases numbered 6, after V lost 1 base and J lost 0 bases. Per the germline V gene, CDR1 is MDHEN and CDR2 is SYDVKM. The CDR3 extends over 16 amino acids. The CDR3 protein is CASSLSLADNSYEQYF. The CDR3 coding sequence is TGTGCCAGCAGTTTATCGCTAGCGGACAACTCCTACGAGCAGTACTTC.

In its sample, this clone was seen a few times. V and J are TRBV28 and TRBJ1-1; 7 bases agree with TRBD1. This CDR3 contains 13 residues. The germline V gene encodes CDR1 MDHEN and CDR2 SYDVKM. V was pared by 3 bases and J by 8 bases, with 6 bases of the junction left unmatched. CDR3 coding DNA: TGTGCCAGCAGTTTTTCTGACAGGGAAGAAGCTTTCTTT. It is translated as CASSFSDREEAFF.

The chain employs TRBV3-1 (or the pseudogene TRBV3-2) and TRBJ2-7, with 11 bases identical to TRBD1. The germline CDR1 and CDR2 sequences are LGHDT and YNNKEL (reference sequence). V shed 4 bases, J shed 3 bases, and the junction held 14 bases outside the gene matches. There are 18 residues in the CDR3. CDR3 sequence: CASSRGTSTGTGGYEQYF. The CDR3 coding sequence is TGTGCCAGCAGCCGAGGAACCTCGACCGGGACAGGGGGCTACGAGCAGTACTTC.

This chain uses TRBV3-1 (or the pseudogene TRBV3-2) with TRBJ2-5; D not certain. Germline lookup yields CDR1 LGHDT and CDR2 YNNKEL (reference sequence). The CDR3 covers 14 residues. The V end was cut by 1 base, the J end by 4 bases, with 10 bases between. CDR3 sequence (DNA): TGTGCCAGCAGCCAAGGTGGCTGGGCAGAGACCCAGTACTTC. It translates to CASSQGGWAETQYF.

The genes are TRBV10-2 and TRBJ1-6, with D possibly being TRBD1 (6 bases). CDR1 and CDR2 (germline): WSHSY, SAAADI. This CDR3 spans 13 amino acids. Trimming took off 8 bases at V and 9 bases at J, with 14 bases between the two ends. CDR3 region: CASRGTGLSPLHF. The CDR3 region has the DNA TGCGCCAGCCGGGGAACAGGGCTTTCACCCCTCCACTTT.

The chain carries TRBV5-1 and TRBJ2-7; D is perhaps TRBD2 (5 bases). Germline lookup yields CDR1 SGHRS and CDR2 YFSETQ. With 4 bases removed from V and 2 bases from J, the gap between germline ends came to 16 bases. This CDR3 contains 15 residues. The CDR3 loop reads CASSLSDGNTYEQYF. The CDR3 nucleotides read TGCGCCAGCAGCCTAAGCGACGGGAACACCTACGAGCAGTACTTC.

V is TRBV7-8 and J is TRBJ2-5; TRBD2 is a possible D gene (6 bases). V dropped 1 base and J dropped 4 bases, with 13 bases sitting between them. Germline V lookup: CDR1 SGHVS, CDR2 FQNEAQ. The CDR3 has 15 residues. The CDR3 DNA sequence: TGTGCCAGCAGCTTAGGGAGGGGACGAGGAGAGACCCAGTACTTC. Protein sequence: CASSLGRGRGETQYF.

This clone turned up a few times. This sequence joins TRBV11-3 and TRBJ1-6; no clear D gene. V was pared by 4 bases and J by 0 bases, with 7 bases between. Germline V gives CDR1 SGHNT, CDR2 YENEEA. CDR3 length: 15 residues. The CDR3 spells CASSSTSSYNSPLHF. The CDR3 DNA is TGTGCCAGCAGCTCGACTAGCTCCTATAATTCACCCCTCCACTTT.

The CDR3 region is CASSWDSNTEAFF. For the CDR3, the DNA is TGCGCCAGCAGCTGGGACAGCAACACTGAAGCTTTCTTT. V is TRBV5-1 and J is TRBJ1-1; 7 bases are a match to TRBD1. V lost 3 bases and J lost 2; bases outside the gene matches: 1. CDR3 size: 13 residues. Germline values: CDR1 SGHRS, CDR2 YFSETQ.

This CDR3 reads CASSFGGSGANVLTF. The CDR3 nucleotides are TGTGCCAGCTCCTTCGGGGGGTCTGGGGCCAACGTCCTGACTTTC. V and J are TRBV27 and TRBJ2-6; the match to TRBD2 covers 7 bases. V lost 8 bases to trimming and J lost 1 base; unmatched junction nucleotides: 5. The CDR3 has 15 amino acids. The V gene's germline CDR1 is MNHEY and CDR2 SMNVEV (reference sequence).

Concerning this clone itself: The sample carries other DNA sequences with the same CDR3. The chain recombines TRBV11-2 with TRBJ1-1; 8 nucleotides line up with TRBD1. The ends lost 4 bases at V and 0 bases at J; junction bases unmatched: 4. Germline V lookup: CDR1 SGHAT, CDR2 FQNNGV. CDR3 length equals 15 residues. The CDR3 is CASSSRDRMNTEAFF. The CDR3 nucleotides read TGTGCCAGCAGCTCCAGGGACAGGATGAACACTGAAGCTTTCTTT.

As to this clone: At one of its ends the junction is not consistent with the germline gene, which may arise from a read error. The chain recombines TRBV7-7 with TRBJ2-7; TRBD1 matches at 7 bases. The CDR3 length is 16 residues. Germline V gene sequence: CDR1 SSHAT, CDR2 FNYEAQ (reference sequence). The CDR3 coding sequence is TGTGCTAGCAAGTCGCCTGACAGGGAAAAAACCTACGAGCAGTACTTC. This encodes CASKSPDREKTYEQYF. Using reference TRBV7-7 and TRBJ2-7 for the parts outside the CDR3, the full variable domain is GAGVSQSPRYKVTKRGQDVTLRCDPISSHATLYWYQQALGQGPEFLTYFNYEAQPDKSGLPSDRFSAERPEGSISTLTIQRTEQRDSAMYRCASKSPDREKTYEQYFGPGTRLTVT.

As regards this clone: A read error may produce the germline difference seen at one junction end. This sequence joins TRBV3-1 (or the pseudogene TRBV3-2) and TRBJ1-3; no clear D. The CDR3 runs 12 residues. Germline values: CDR1 LGHDT, CDR2 YNNKEL (reference sequence). The CDR3 nucleotides are TGTGCCAGCAGGGCTTCTGCAAACACCATATATTTT. Its translation is CASRASANTIYF.

The sample holds a few counts of this clone. The chain recombines TRBV5-6 with TRBJ2-1; 13 bases are shared with TRBD2. This CDR3 is 18 amino acids long. Germline V gives CDR1 SGHDT, CDR2 YYEEEE. Trimming removed 6 bases from V and 9 bases from J; junction bases left unmatched: 18. CDR3 loop: CASMNRLAGGLGRGEQFF. As DNA, the CDR3 is TGTGCCAGCATGAACAGACTAGCGGGGGGCCTAGGGAGGGGTGAGCAGTTCTTC.

The chain recombines TRBV9 with TRBJ2-1, with 10 bases identical to TRBD2. J lost 8 bases, V lost 1 base, and 12 bases had no gene match. The CDR3 runs to 17 residues. Germline V CDR1 and CDR2: SGDLS, YYNGEE. CDR3 region: CASSVSISGGAVDEQFF. The CDR3 region has the DNA TGTGCCAGCAGCGTATCCATAAGCGGGGGGGCTGTGGATGAGCAGTTCTTC.

The chain carries TRBV6-5 and TRBJ2-1, with 9 nucleotides matching TRBD1. Per the germline V gene, CDR1 is MNHEY and CDR2 is SVGAGI. J lost 8 bases, V lost 0 bases, and 5 bases had no gene match. The CDR3 extends over 15 amino acids. The CDR3 DNA sequence: TGTGCCAGCAGTTACTCCGGGACAGGGTACTATGAGCAGTTCTTC. Its translation is CASSYSGTGYYEQFF.